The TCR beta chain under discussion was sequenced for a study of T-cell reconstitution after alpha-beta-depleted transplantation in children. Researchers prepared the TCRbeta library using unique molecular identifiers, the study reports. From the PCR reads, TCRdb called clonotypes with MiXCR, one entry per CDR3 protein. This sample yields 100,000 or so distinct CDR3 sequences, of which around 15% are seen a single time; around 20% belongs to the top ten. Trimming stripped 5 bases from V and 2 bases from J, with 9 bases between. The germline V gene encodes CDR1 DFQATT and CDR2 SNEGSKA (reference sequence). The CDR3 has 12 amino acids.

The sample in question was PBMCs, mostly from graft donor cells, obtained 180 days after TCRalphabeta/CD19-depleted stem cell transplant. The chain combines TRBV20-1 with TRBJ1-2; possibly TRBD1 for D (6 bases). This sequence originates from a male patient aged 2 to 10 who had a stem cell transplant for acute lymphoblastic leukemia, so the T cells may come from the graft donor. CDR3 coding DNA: TGCAGTGCTTCCGACAGGAACTATGGCTACACCTTC. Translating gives CSASDRNYGYTF.